This entry is about one T cell receptor beta chain. Its specificity is not known. The sample comes from a study of shared clonotypes between healthy human individuals. HIV-negative, healthy adults without recent acute infections or vaccinations were the donors. The V end was cut by 3 bases, the J end by 8 bases, with 13 bases between. This CDR3 region has 14 residues. Per the germline V gene, CDR1 is KGHSH and CDR2 is LQKENI. Study-level findings and limits: The four-donor shared clonotypes exceeded non-shared clonotypes in generation probability, with non-shared ones scoring lower. Rarefaction indicated that sorted-subset sequencing remained incomplete although depth was large.

DNA at about 190 ng, tens of thousands of T cell genomes, went into sorted-subset replicate PCRs. Sequenced by immunoSEQ multiplex PCR; TCRdb stores in-frame clones only, minus some. In the table there are 950,000 to 1,200,000 clones, roughly 77% of which are singletons. This TCR came from a man younger than 35 in good health. Some clones in this sample may be carry-over from other donors' samples. This chain links TRBV18 with TRBJ1-4; unclear D gene. Material for sequencing was memory CD4+ T cells from PBMCs. Subset given: CD45RA-negative fraction. The CDR3 DNA sequence: TGTGCCAGCTCACCCCCGTCGCATTTGGAAAAACTGTTTTTT. Protein: CASSPPSHLEKLFF. Together with reference TRBV18 and TRBJ1-4, the CDR3 gives the full variable domain: NAGVMQNPRHLVRRRGQEARLRCSPMKGHSHVYWYRQLPEEGLKFMVYLQKENIIDESGMPKERFSAEFPKEGPSILRIQQVVRGDSAAYFCASSPPSHLEKLFFGSGTQLSVL.